The present T cell receptor (beta chain) was sequenced within a study of blood T cell repertoires in COVID-19. As for the study in general: The United States, Italy and Spain supplied acute and convalescent COVID-19 samples.

How the authors handled the data: From reference gene primer amplification, estimates of nucleated cell counts were derived. Clones were sequenced by immunoSEQ multiplex PCR, and TCRdb holds only the in-frame ones, with some missing. V, J and clone size were drawn from that table, and D and trimming were deduced from the DNA. The table records about 400,000 clones, under 90% of them present only once. From germline, CDR1 is DFQATT and CDR2 SNEGSKA (reference sequence). The length of the CDR3 is 11 residues. Deletions cut 5 bases from V and 0 bases from J, with 4 bases between. Participants' reported clinical history set cohort assignment.

The sample taken for sequencing was PBMCs or T cells enriched from blood (not recorded which). The chain couples TRBV20-1 to TRBJ1-1; D call uncertain. This TCR was sampled from a woman aged 25 to 39 who had recovered from COVID-19. Written as DNA, the CDR3 is TGCAGTGCTTTTATGAACACTGAAGCTTTCTTT. This sequence encodes CSAFMNTEAFF.